The clone carrying this TCR beta chain was observed at least ten times. The sample's treatment: PENTA 11 planned treatment interruption arm or continuous ART arm. The source of the sample is a study of HIV-infected children after antiretroviral therapy interruption. Study details: Weeks 0, 48 and 150 were sampled under continuous treatment.

RNA-based 3' RACE libraries used unique molecular identifiers. MiXCR, run by TCRdb on the 3' RACE reads, gives a single entry per CDR3 protein. This table holds thousands of distinct CDR3 sequences, more than 15% found once. This CDR3 region has 19 residues. From germline, CDR1 is SEHNR and CDR2 FQNEAQ (reference sequence). Trimming pared 4 bases from V and 3 bases from J, leaving 27 bases between. The gene calls are TRBV7-9 and TRBJ1-1; D unresolved. This TCR derives from a pool of human donors with HIV. Sample: CD45RO+ CD8+ T cells from PBMCs, pooled from several time points, taken from a donor given antiretroviral therapy, either interrupted or continuous. The subset was: memory CD8+ CD45RO+ CD45RA- T cells. CDR3 in amino acids: CASSSPLQTLPHSHTEAFF. The CDR3 DNA reads TGTGCCAGCAGCTCCCCCCTTCAGACGCTGCCACACTCACACACTGAAGCTTTCTTT. Full variable domain (rest looked up from reference TRBV7-9 and TRBJ1-1): DTGVSQNPRHKITKRGQNVTFRCDPISEHNRLYWYRQTLGQGPEFLTYFQNEAQLEKSRLLSDRFSAERPKGSFSTLEIQRTEQGDSAMYLCASSSPLQTLPHSHTEAFFGQGTRLTVV.